The rows below give T cell receptor beta chains drawn from one sample of a study of human T cells and chemical hapten exposure. MiXCR, run by TCRdb on the RACE reads, gives a single entry per CDR3 protein. The sample carries tens of thousands of distinct CDR3 sequences, 12% recorded once. The sequenced sample was whole blood, obtained in connection with sensitization to the hapten diphenylcyclopropenone (DPC). These receptors came from a woman aged 60-75 years with alopecia areata. Some clones in this sample may be carry-over from other donors' samples. The CDR3 runs from the conserved cysteine through the conserved F or W. A D gene is named only where the DNA matches it firmly. The size of a clone is reported for some rows only, either as once, few or many, or as a class for expanded clones.

TRBV15	NA	NA	TRBJ2-7	TGTGCCACCAGCTTCCACCAGGGTTGGGTTGGCGAGCAGTACTTC	CATSFHQGWVGEQYF
TRBV2	NA	NA	TRBJ1-2	TGTGCCAGCGAGTTGTATGGCTACACCTTC	CASELYGYTF
TRBV7-8	TRBD2	many	TRBJ2-1	TGTGCCAGCAGCTGGGAGCTAGCGGGGGGGCCCTATGAGCAGTTCTTC	CASSWELAGGPYEQFF
TRBV25-1	TRBD1	many	TRBJ1-1	TGTGCCAGCAGTGAAGCCGGGACAGGGGGCAGTGTAAGGGCTTTCTTT	CASSEAGTGGSVRAFF
TRBV12-3/TRBV12-4	NA	NA	TRBJ2-7	TGTGCCAGCAGATTGACGGGGTCCTACGAGCAGTACTTC	CASRLTGSYEQYF
TRBV29-1	NA	few	TRBJ2-2	TGCAGCGTTGAAGTTCGCGCCGGGGAGCTGTTTTTT	CSVEVRAGELFF
TRBV20-1	TRBD1	NA	TRBJ1-1	TGCAGTGCTAGAGATATACAGGGGAGGATGGACACTGAAACTTTCTTT	CSARDIQGRMDTETFF
TRBV12-3/TRBV12-4	TRBD1	NA	TRBJ1-6	TGTGCCAGCAGTTTACAGGCAGGGGGCGGCAATTCACCCCTCCACTTT	CASSLQAGGGNSPLHF
TRBV5-1	TRBD1	few	TRBJ1-4	TGCGCCAGCAGCCGAGGGGGCCGGGATGAAAAACTGTTTTTT	CASSRGGRDEKLFF
TRBV30	NA	few	TRBJ1-6	TGTGCCTGGAGTCTGGGGGTGCGTTCACCCCTCCACTTT	CAWSLGVRSPLHF
TRBV11-2	NA	few	TRBJ2-3	TGTGCCAGCAGCTTAGGTATTAGCTTTCAAGATACGCAGTATTTT	CASSLGISFQDTQYF
TRBV29-1	NA	NA	TRBJ2-3	TGCAGCGTTGAAGATCCCGTCAGGCTCGCAGATACGCAGTATTTT	CSVEDPVRLADTQYF
TRBV20-1	NA	NA	TRBJ1-2	TGCAGTGCCCGAGAACACAACTATGGCTACACCTTC	CSAREHNYGYTF
TRBV11-2	NA	many	TRBJ2-2	TGTGCCAGCAGCCCGGGACCAAACACCGGGGAGCTGTTTTTT	CASSPGPNTGELFF
TRBV29-1	NA	NA	TRBJ2-6	TGCAGCGTTGTCTCTGGGGCCAACGTCCTGACTTTC	CSVVSGANVLTF
TRBV3-1	NA	NA	TRBJ2-7	TGTGCCAGCAGCCAAGCGGAGGCAGAGTCCTACGAGCAGTACTTC	CASSQAEAESYEQYF
TRBV20-1	TRBD1	NA	TRBJ1-1	TGCAGTGCTAGAGAAATCAGGGGGATGAACACTGAAGCTTTCTTT	CSAREIRGMNTEAFF
TRBV27	NA	NA	TRBJ1-6	TGTGCCAGCAGTTTAAAACGTAATTCACCCCTCCACTTT	CASSLKRNSPLHF
TRBV20-1	TRBD2	NA	TRBJ2-1	TGCAGTGCTAGCCAGACTAGCTCCCACAATGAGCAGTTCTTC	CSASQTSSHNEQFF
TRBV7-2	NA	NA	TRBJ1-3	TGTGCCAGCAGCTCACCATACTCTGGAAACACCATATATTTT	CASSSPYSGNTIYF
TRBV5-1	TRBD1	few	TRBJ2-5	TGCGCCAGCAGCTCCGGACAGGGCGGAGAGACCCAGTACTTC	CASSSGQGGETQYF
TRBV28	TRBD2	many	TRBJ2-5	TGTGCCAGCAGTTTTTTTGGGCGGGGGGTTGAGACCCAGTACTTC	CASSFFGRGVETQYF
TRBV12-5	NA	NA	TRBJ1-1	TGTGCTAGTGGTCTGGACGGACGAATTGGCGCTTTCTTT	CASGLDGRIGAFF
TRBV10-3	TRBD1	many	TRBJ1-5	TGTGCCACTAAAGGACAGGACCTTAGCAATCAGCCCCAGCATTTT	CATKGQDLSNQPQHF
TRBV10-2	NA	many	TRBJ1-1	TGCGACAGCAGTGAGCAAAACCTACAAGCTTTCTTT	CDSSEQNLQAFF
TRBV4-1	NA	many	TRBJ1-1	TGCGCCAGCAGCCAAGTCCTGACGAGGCCCATGAACACTGAAGCTTTCTTT	CASSQVLTRPMNTEAFF
TRBV6-6	TRBD1	few	TRBJ1-1	TGTGCCAGCAGTTCCAGGGGGATCGCTGAAGCTTTCTTT	CASSSRGIAEAFF
TRBV4-1	NA	few	TRBJ2-1	TGCGCCAGCAACCTAGAGGGGGGCGCTTACAATGAGCAGTTCTTC	CASNLEGGAYNEQFF
TRBV4-2	NA	many	TRBJ1-6	TGTGCCAGCAGCCAGGAAAGGGGCCAGGGGAATTCACCCCTCCACTTT	CASSQERGQGNSPLHF
TRBV6-1	TRBD1	many	TRBJ1-1	TGTGCCAGCAGTGAATTAGACAGGGGGACTGAAGCTTTCTTT	CASSELDRGTEAFF
TRBV18	NA	once	TRBJ2-7	TGTGCCAGCTCGGGGGGGCCGAGTAATACCGAGCAGTACTTC	CASSGGPSNTEQYF
TRBV7-2	TRBD2	NA	TRBJ2-3	TGTGCCAGCAGCCCATTTAGCGGGGGCGCGACGGATACGCAGTATTTT	CASSPFSGGATDTQYF
TRBV3-1	NA	NA	TRBJ2-7	TGTGCCAGCAGCCAAGAAAGTACCGCCATTTCACTACGAGGACAGTACTTC	CASSQESTAISLRGQYF
TRBV6-1	NA	many	TRBJ1-2	TGTGCCAGCAGTGAAGCTTGGGGGAGCGGCTATGGCTACACCTTC	CASSEAWGSGYGYTF
TRBV3-1	NA	NA	TRBJ1-1	TGTGCCAGCCGGGGGGTTGGATTCACTGAAGCTTTCTTT	CASRGVGFTEAFF
TRBV12-3/TRBV12-4	NA	many	TRBJ2-3	TGTGCCAGCAGCCCTAGGTGGGGGAGCACAGATACGCAGTATTTT	CASSPRWGSTDTQYF
TRBV4-1	TRBD2	many	TRBJ2-4	TGCGCCAGCAGCCAAGGTCTAGCGGGGGCACCAGCCAAAAACATTCAGTACTTC	CASSQGLAGAPAKNIQYF
TRBV7-2	NA	few	TRBJ1-2	TGTGCCAGCAGCTTAATGGGGGCTTATGGCTACACCTTC	CASSLMGAYGYTF
TRBV5-6	TRBD2	few	TRBJ2-5	TGTGCCAGCAGCTTGGGTCTAGCGGCGACACAAGAGACCCAGTACTTC	CASSLGLAATQETQYF
TRBV10-3	TRBD2	NA	TRBJ2-7	TGTGCCACCTCCGGACTAGCGGGGGACGCCTACGAGCAGTACTTC	CATSGLAGDAYEQYF
TRBV9	TRBD2	NA	TRBJ2-7	TGTGCCAGCAGCGCGGGACTAGGGATTTACGAGCAGTACTTC	CASSAGLGIYEQYF
TRBV5-1	NA	many	TRBJ1-1	TGCGCCAGCAGCTTGGCGGGGGGAGGTACTGAAGCTTTCTTT	CASSLAGGGTEAFF
TRBV29-1	NA	many	TRBJ2-3	TGCAGCGTTGTGGGGGATACGCAGTATTTT	CSVVGDTQYF
TRBV20-1	NA	NA	TRBJ2-1	TGCAGTGCTAGAAGACCAGGCAGGAATGAGCAGTTCTTC	CSARRPGRNEQFF
TRBV7-2	NA	NA	TRBJ2-2	TGTGCCAGCAGCTTAGAATGGTCTCGGGGACGGCTGTTTTTT	CASSLEWSRGRLFF
TRBV7-9	NA	many	TRBJ1-2	TGTGCCAGCAGCTTGGCAGGGTCTAACTATGGCTACACCTTC	CASSLAGSNYGYTF
TRBV6-1	TRBD1	few	TRBJ1-1	TGTGCCAGCAGGCCGGGACAGGGGGCGAAAACTGAAGCTTTCTTT	CASRPGQGAKTEAFF